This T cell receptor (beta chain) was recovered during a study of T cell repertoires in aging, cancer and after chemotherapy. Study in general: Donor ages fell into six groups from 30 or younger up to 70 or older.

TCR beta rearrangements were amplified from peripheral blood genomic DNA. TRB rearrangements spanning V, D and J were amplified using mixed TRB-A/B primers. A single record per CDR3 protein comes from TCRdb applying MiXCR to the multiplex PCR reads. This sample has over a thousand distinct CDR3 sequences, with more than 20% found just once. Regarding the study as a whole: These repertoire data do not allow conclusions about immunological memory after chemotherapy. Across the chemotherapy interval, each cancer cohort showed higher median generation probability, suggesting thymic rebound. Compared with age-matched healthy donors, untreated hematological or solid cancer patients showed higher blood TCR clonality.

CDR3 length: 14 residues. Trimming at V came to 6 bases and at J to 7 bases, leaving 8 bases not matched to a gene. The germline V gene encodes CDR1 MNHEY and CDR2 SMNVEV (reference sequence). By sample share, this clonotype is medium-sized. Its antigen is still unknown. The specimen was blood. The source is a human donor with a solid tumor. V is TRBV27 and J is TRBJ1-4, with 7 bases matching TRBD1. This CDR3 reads CASSLYRGSEKLFF. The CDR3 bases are TGTGCCAGCAGCCTGTACAGGGGATCTGAAAAACTGTTTTTT.